This section outlines one T cell receptor beta chain sequence together with its context. The data derive from a study of T cells in Graves' hyperthyroidism and ophthalmopathy. The TCR beta CDR3 regions underwent amplification using RNA transcripts as the source. A first-round RT-PCR of the TCR CDR3 used the HTBI primer set. TCRdb independently ran MiXCR on the multiplex PCR reads; one entry per CDR3 protein. In the table there are about 640,000 distinct CDR3 sequences, 45% of which are singletons. The CDR3 length is 12 residues. The germline CDR1 and CDR2 sequences are DFQATT and SNEGSKA (reference sequence). V was cut by 5 bases and J by 5 bases, with 12 bases left in between.

The V call is TRBV20-1, the J call TRBJ1-2; D is perhaps TRBD1 (5 bases). The sequence was obtained from an adult man with Graves' disease, either hyperthyroidism or ophthalmopathy (not recorded which). Specimen: peripheral blood or thyroid tissue (not recorded which). This CDR3 reads CSAQGEEYGYTF. The DNA for the CDR3 is TGCAGTGCTCAAGGGGAGGAATATGGCTACACCTTC.